Each of the 30 T cell receptor beta chains below was sequenced from the same sample in a study of cytomegalovirus exposure and HLA in healthy donors. The primer mix had 60 Vbeta and 13 Jbeta primers. Data came from immunoSEQ multiplex PCR; TCRdb stores just in-frame clones and leaves some out. This table has 150,000 to 170,000 clones, 70% to 90% appearing once. Sequencing input: PBMCs. These receptors originate from a woman aged 35 to 49 in good health and CMV-seropositive.

The sample holds a few counts of this clone. The chain joins TRBV25-1 to TRBJ2-1; D not certain. The CDR3 runs 14 residues. Trimming shortened V by 2 bases and J by 8 bases, and 13 bases separated the two germline ends. Germline CDR1 MGHDK, CDR2 SYGVNS. CDR3 loop: CASSEPGSRYEQFF. CDR3 nucleotide sequence: TGTGCCAGCAGTGAACCGGGTTCGAGGTATGAGCAGTTCTTC.

The rearrangement links TRBV30 to TRBJ2-3; tentative D call: TRBD1 (6 bases). The CDR3 runs to 14 residues. Germline V lookup: CDR1 GTSNPN, CDR2 SVGIG (reference sequence). V was pared by 2 bases and J by 4 bases, with 13 bases between. CDR3 sequence: CAWSSRGWSDTQYF. As DNA, the CDR3 is TGTGCCTGGAGTTCCAGGGGTTGGTCAGATACGCAGTATTTT.

This clone was seen a few times. The genes are TRBV2 and TRBJ1-2, with 7 bases lining up with TRBD1. The length of the CDR3 is 13 residues. Trimming cost V 4 bases and J 4 bases; bases outside gene matches: 3. Germline assignment: CDR1 SNHLY and CDR2 FYNNEI. CDR3 sequence (DNA): TGTGCCAGCAGTGGACAGGGACTCTATGGCTACACCTTC. It is translated as CASSGQGLYGYTF.

The chain couples TRBV11-1 to TRBJ2-3, with a weak D call TRBD1 (6 bases). Germline CDR1 is SGHAT and CDR2 is FQDESV (reference sequence). The ends were cut back, 4 bases at V and 0 bases at J, with 11 bases in the middle. There are 15 residues in the CDR3. The CDR3 reads CASSSRTASTDTQYF. The CDR3 coding sequence is TGTGCCAGCAGCTCCCGGACAGCTAGCACAGATACGCAGTATTTT.

This clone was seen more than once but under ten times. The J gene is TRBJ2-7, the V gene TRBV7-8, with 7 bases that match TRBD2. Per the germline V gene, CDR1 is SGHVS and CDR2 is FQNEAQ. Trimming at V came to 0 bases and at J to 7 bases, leaving 3 bases not matched to a gene. This CDR3 is 13 amino acids long. The CDR3 reads CASSLAGGGEQYF. The CDR3 coding sequence is TGTGCCAGCAGCTTAGCGGGGGGAGGGGAGCAGTACTTC.

The chain joins TRBV29-1 to TRBJ2-1, with D uncertain. V was clipped by 4 bases and J by 6 bases, with 10 bases between them. Germline V gene data show CDR1 as SQVTM and CDR2 as ANQGSEA. The CDR3 runs to 12 residues. CDR3 in amino acids: CSVVSRSNEQFF. The CDR3 region has the DNA TGCAGCGTTGTTTCCAGGTCCAATGAGCAGTTCTTC.

The chain joins TRBV30 to TRBJ2-5, with a tentative D call TRBD2 (6 bases). The V and J ends lost 2 bases and 4 bases respectively, with 8 bases between them. The CDR3 length is 12 residues. Looked up from germline, CDR1 is GTSNPN and CDR2 is SVGIG (reference sequence). DNA for the CDR3: TGTGCCTGGAGTCCGGGGGTAGAGACCCAGTACTTC. Protein product: CAWSPGVETQYF.

The V call is TRBV28, the J call TRBJ2-7, with 11 bases fitting TRBD2. In germline, CDR1 is MDHEN, CDR2 SYDVKM. V lost 4 bases to trimming and J lost 5 bases; unmatched junction nucleotides: 10. CDR3 length: 16 residues. Written as DNA, the CDR3 is TGTGCCAGCAGTTCAAATAGCGGGAGGGCTCCCCACGAGCAGTACTTC. It codes for CASSSNSGRAPHEQYF.

This chain joins TRBV19 and TRBJ1-5; TRBD1 is a possible D gene (6 bases). The CDR3 has 15 amino acids. Germline CDR1 reads LNHDA; CDR2 reads SQIVND (reference sequence). V was shortened by 5 bases and J by 1 base, with 12 bases between the two germline ends. In DNA form, the CDR3 reads TGTGCCAGTAGTCCACGGACAGCGAGCAATCAGCCCCAGCATTTT. Its protein product is CASSPRTASNQPQHF.

A note on this clone: This same CDR3 is encoded by further DNA sequences in the sample. The chain uses TRBV28 and TRBJ2-7, with TRBD2 matching 12 bases. The CDR3 is 15 amino acids. From germline, CDR1 is MDHEN and CDR2 SYDVKM. Trimming cost V 5 bases and J 4 bases; bases outside gene matches: 6. CDR3 nucleotide sequence: TGTGCCAGCAGTCTAATCACTAGCGGGAGGTACGAGCAGTACTTC. Protein sequence: CASSLITSGRYEQYF.

CDR3 sequence (DNA): TGTGCCAGCAGCACTAGTCCGGGACTAGCGAGAGAGACCCAGTACTTC. Protein sequence: CASSTSPGLARETQYF. The gene calls are TRBV7-2 and TRBJ2-5, with 10 positions matching TRBD2. The CDR3 has 16 residues. The V and J ends lost 5 bases and 4 bases, in that order; junction bases with no gene match: 10. Germline V gene sequence: CDR1 SGHTA, CDR2 FQGNSA.

The V call is TRBV6-5, the J call TRBJ2-7, with 8 nucleotides matching TRBD2. This CDR3 is 13 amino acids long. J was trimmed by 3 bases and V by 10 bases; bases with no gene match: 8. Germline CDR1 reads MNHEY; CDR2 reads SVGAGI. The CDR3 nucleotides are TGTGCCACGGGGGGGAGACACCTCTACGAGCAGTACTTC. This sequence encodes CATGGRHLYEQYF.

This chain joins TRBV7-9 and TRBJ1-1; D is possibly TRBD1 (6 bases). Deletions cut 5 bases from V and 4 bases from J, with 8 bases between. The CDR3 extends over 12 amino acids. Germline CDR1 is SEHNR and CDR2 is FQNEAQ (reference sequence). CDR3: CASSQDSTEAFF. The CDR3 bases are TGTGCCAGCAGCCAGGACAGCACTGAAGCTTTCTTT.

The chain joins TRBV6-6 to TRBJ2-4, with 8 bases identical to TRBD2. Looked up from germline, CDR1 is MNHNY and CDR2 is SVGAGI (reference sequence). The CDR3 has 15 residues. Trimming at V came to 5 bases and at J to 3 bases, leaving 6 bases not matched to a gene. The CDR3 region is CASSDGGAVKNIQYF. DNA for the CDR3: TGTGCCAGCAGTGACGGGGGGGCAGTCAAAAACATTCAGTACTTC.

CDR3 residues: CASSWETGVVAEAFF. CDR3 in DNA: TGTGCCAGCAGTTGGGAGACAGGGGTAGTAGCTGAAGCTTTCTTT. The chain carries TRBV28 and TRBJ1-1; 8 bases align to TRBD1. The germline CDR1 and CDR2 sequences are MDHEN and SYDVKM. The CDR3 has 15 residues. V gave up 4 bases and J gave up 6 bases; unmatched junction bases: 10. The full variable domain, completed using reference TRBV28 and TRBJ1-1, is DVKVTQSSRYLVKRTGEKVFLECVQDMDHENMFWYRQDPGLGLRLIYFSYDVKMKEKGDIPEGYSVSREKKERFSLILESASTNQTSMYLCASSWETGVVAEAFFGQGTRLTVV.

This rearrangement joins TRBV28 to TRBJ1-6, with D uncertain. Germline V lookup: CDR1 MDHEN, CDR2 SYDVKM. This CDR3 region has 14 residues. Trimming removed 6 bases from V and 0 bases from J, with 6 bases in between. The CDR3 bases are TGTGCCAGCAGGGAGGGCTCCTATAATTCACCCCTCCACTTT. This encodes CASREGSYNSPLHF.

This rearrangement joins TRBV10-2 to TRBJ2-7, with 8 bases lining up with TRBD2. CDR3 length: 14 amino acids. Germline V gene data show CDR1 as WSHSY and CDR2 as SAAADI. The trim removed 9 bases at V and 3 bases at J, leaving 10 bases unmatched. CDR3 nucleotides: TGCGCCAGTGGACTAGCCGGAGGCCTCTACGAGCAGTACTTC. Protein product: CASGLAGGLYEQYF.

This sequence joins TRBV2 and TRBJ1-2; 7 bases match TRBD1. Germline V lookup: CDR1 SNHLY, CDR2 FYNNEI. V shed 1 base, J shed 8 bases, and the junction held 4 bases outside the gene matches. This CDR3 spans 13 amino acids. The CDR3 DNA sequence: TGTGCCAGCAGTGAAGGACAGGGTAGCGGCTACACCTTC. It encodes CASSEGQGSGYTF.

This sequence joins TRBV7-9 and TRBJ2-7; 9 bases map to TRBD1. The CDR3 has 16 residues. Germline assignment: CDR1 SEHNR and CDR2 FQNEAQ (reference sequence). The V and J ends lost 5 bases and 5 bases, in that order; junction bases with no gene match: 13. CDR3 DNA sequence: TGTGCCAGCAGCGGACCAGGGACAGGGCTACCGGACGAGCAGTACTTC. Translation gives CASSGPGTGLPDEQYF.

The rearrangement links TRBV18 to TRBJ2-3, with a tentative D call TRBD1 (5 bases). CDR1 and CDR2 (germline): KGHSH, LQKENI. The V gene lost 2 bases and the J gene lost 2 bases, with 11 bases spanning the gap. This CDR3 contains 15 residues. This CDR3 is CASSPMAGSTDTQYF. The CDR3 DNA follows: TGTGCCAGCTCACCAATGGCAGGGTCCACAGATACGCAGTATTTT. The whole variable domain, filled in from reference TRBV18 and TRBJ2-3, reads NAGVMQNPRHLVRRRGQEARLRCSPMKGHSHVYWYRQLPEEGLKFMVYLQKENIIDESGMPKERFSAEFPKEGPSILRIQQVVRGDSAAYFCASSPMAGSTDTQYFGPGTRLTVL.

The chain couples TRBV11-2 to TRBJ2-2; the D gene is possibly TRBD1 (6 bases). V shed 6 bases and J shed 5 bases, with 16 bases lying between them. The CDR3 sequence is 15 residues long. Germline CDR1 and CDR2: SGHAT and FQNNGV. The CDR3, as DNA: TGTGCCAGCAGTCTTTTGTCAGGGGTGACCGGGGAGCTGTTTTTT. As protein: CASSLLSGVTGELFF.

The rearrangement uses TRBV7-9 and TRBJ2-7; TRBD2 matches at 11 bases. This CDR3 comprises 16 residues. V shed 5 bases and J 2 bases; nucleotides not matched to a gene: 8. In germline, CDR1 is SEHNR, CDR2 FQNEAQ (reference sequence). In DNA, the CDR3 is TGTGCCAGCAGCGAATTAGCGGGAGGGCCCCCCTACGAGCAGTACTTC. It codes for CASSELAGGPPYEQYF. The full variable domain, completed using reference TRBV7-9 and TRBJ2-7, is DTGVSQNPRHKITKRGQNVTFRCDPISEHNRLYWYRQTLGQGPEFLTYFQNEAQLEKSRLLSDRFSAERPKGSFSTLEIQRTEQGDSAMYLCASSELAGGPPYEQYFGPGTRLTVT.

The genes are TRBV10-3 and TRBJ2-2; 10 bases match TRBD2. Germline V gene lookup returns CDR1 ENHRY and CDR2 SYGVKD. The CDR3 has 15 amino acids. Trimming removed 6 bases from V and 5 bases from J; junction bases left unmatched: 6. The chain's CDR3 is CAIRSAGGSTGELFF. Here the CDR3 DNA reads TGTGCCATCAGATCAGCGGGAGGGAGTACCGGGGAGCTGTTTTTT.

This clone came up once. The chain combines TRBV6-1 with TRBJ2-2; 7 bases are a match to TRBD1. The junction had 8 bases not matched to a gene; V was cut back by 6 bases and J by 7 bases. CDR1 is MNHNS, CDR2 SASEGT, per germline. This CDR3 spans 14 amino acids. CDR3 bases: TGTGCCAGCAGACCAACAGGGGTTATCGGGGAGCTGTTTTTT. Residues: CASRPTGVIGELFF.

J is TRBJ2-1 and V is TRBV5-4; 9 bases agree with TRBD2. The junction had 12 bases not matched to a gene; V was cut back by 1 base and J by 10 bases. The CDR3 runs 16 residues. Looked up from germline, CDR1 is SGHNT and CDR2 is YYREEE (reference sequence). This CDR3 reads CASSLYLAGDLGEQFF. The DNA of the CDR3 is TGTGCCAGCAGCTTGTATTTAGCGGGAGATTTGGGGGAGCAGTTCTTC.

The chain joins TRBV28 to TRBJ2-7, with 14 bases fitting TRBD2. The V gene's germline CDR1 is MDHEN and CDR2 SYDVKM. Unmatched junction bases numbered 6, after V lost 5 bases and J lost 0 bases. The CDR3 is 17 residues long. The CDR3 spells CASSRLAGGQSSYEQYF. CDR3 nucleotides: TGTGCCAGCAGTCGACTAGCGGGAGGGCAGAGCTCCTACGAGCAGTACTTC.

This clone was recorded only once. The chain recombines TRBV9 with TRBJ2-7; 10 nucleotides align to TRBD2. Trimming removed 0 bases from V and 5 bases from J; junction bases left unmatched: 5. The CDR3 is 15 residues long. The germline gives CDR1 SGDLS, CDR2 YYNGEE. As DNA, the CDR3 is TGTGCCAGCAGCGTAGAATCTAGCGGGAGTCACGAGCAGTACTTC. Encoded protein: CASSVESSGSHEQYF.

This chain uses TRBV28 with TRBJ1-1; no reliable D call. There are 11 residues in the CDR3. Trimming took 4 bases from V and 11 from J, leaving 11 bases between them. The germline CDR1 and CDR2 sequences are MDHEN and SYDVKM. The CDR3 DNA follows: TGTGCCAGCAGTTGGTTAGGCGGCGCTTTCTTT. Residues: CASSWLGGAFF.

The J gene is TRBJ2-1, the V gene TRBV30; a weak D match, TRBD2 (6 bases). The CDR3 spans 14 residues. From germline, CDR1 is GTSNPN and CDR2 SVGIG (reference sequence). With 3 bases removed from V and 2 bases from J, the gap between germline ends came to 11 bases. The CDR3 spells CAWSGSGAYNEQFF. Written as DNA, the CDR3 is TGTGCCTGGAGCGGGAGTGGGGCCTACAATGAGCAGTTCTTC.

In its sample, this clone was seen once. The rearrangement links TRBV7-3 to TRBJ2-1; TRBD2 agrees at 10 bases. Germline CDR1 reads SGHTA; CDR2 reads FQGTGA. The CDR3 has 14 residues. The ends lost 4 bases at V and 7 bases at J; junction bases unmatched: 4. The CDR3 DNA reads TGTGCCAGCAGCTACGGGACTAGCGCTAATGAGCAGTTCTTC. It yields the protein CASSYGTSANEQFF.